This T cell receptor beta chain derives from a study of blood T cell repertoires in COVID-19. Study-wide context: Whether acute or convalescent, the COVID-19 samples came from the United States, Italy and Spain. T cells, B-cell-depleted T cells, or PBMCs supplied cDNA or gDNA.

As processed by the authors: Scientists estimated how many nucleated cells there were by amplifying reference gene primers. Measured with immunoSEQ multiplex PCR; TCRdb has only the in-frame clones, and not every one. That table is the source of V, J and clone size, and D and trimming were worked out from the DNA. The table shows some 46,000 clones, with approximately 85% occurring only once. This clone occurred a few times. The Seattle site enrolled patients during active infection and followed them longitudinally. The clonotype was recovered from a woman of 80 years or more with COVID-19, enrolled during active disease. Sequences were obtained from peripheral blood.

CDR3 coding DNA: TGCGCCAGCAGCCAGGTTAAAGGGGCTGATACTAGCACAGATACGCAGTATTTT. Its protein is CASSQVKGADTSTDTQYF. The chain couples TRBV4-3 to TRBJ2-3; tentative D call: TRBD1 (5 bases). The germline gives CDR1 LGHNA, CDR2 YSLEER. The CDR3 extends over 18 amino acids. Trimming removed 3 bases from V and 0 bases from J, with 19 bases in between.